The 28 T cell receptor beta chains below come from one sample, sequenced in a study of blood T cell repertoires in COVID-19. Produced via immunoSEQ multiplex PCR; TCRdb's table is partial and in-frame only. The table lists about 260,000 clones, approximately 90% of them singletons, with roughly 4% in the top ten. Sequenced material: peripheral blood. The receptors here all came from a man in his 60s who had recovered from COVID-19.

The chain carries TRBV5-1 and TRBJ2-5, with TRBD1 matching 9 bases. J gave up 3 bases and V 1 base, and 10 bases lay outside the gene matches. From germline, CDR1 is SGHRS and CDR2 YFSETQ. This CDR3 spans 17 amino acids. As DNA, the CDR3 is TGCGCCAGCAGCTTGAAATTAATAAGGACAGGGGAAGAGACCCAGTACTTC. Amino acid sequence: CASSLKLIRTGEETQYF.

The chain couples TRBV4-1 to TRBJ2-3; the match to TRBD2 covers 8 bases. Per germline, CDR1 MGHRA and CDR2 YSYEKL. This CDR3 contains 15 residues. Unmatched junction bases numbered 7, after V lost 7 bases and J lost 1 base. DNA of the CDR3: TGCGCCAGCACAGAGAGCGGGGGCGGCACAGATACGCAGTATTTT. This sequence encodes CASTESGGGTDTQYF.

The chain recombines TRBV5-4 with TRBJ1-1; D is perhaps TRBD1 (5 bases). Germline lookup yields CDR1 SGHNT and CDR2 YYREEE (reference sequence). The ends were cut back, 4 bases at V and 1 base at J, with 14 bases in the middle. This CDR3 region has 15 residues. DNA of the CDR3: TGTGCCAGCAGCCCTGGGGGGTTGGGGAACACTGAAGCTTTCTTT. Translation: CASSPGGLGNTEAFF.

The CDR3 here is CASSSGTAATPYEQYF. DNA for the CDR3: TGTGCCAGCAGTTCCGGGACAGCAGCGACCCCCTACGAGCAGTACTTC. The chain couples TRBV6-5 to TRBJ2-7; 7 nucleotides match TRBD1. Per the germline V gene, CDR1 is MNHEY and CDR2 is SVGAGI. V lost 4 bases to trimming and J lost 2 bases; unmatched junction nucleotides: 11. The CDR3 loop spans 16 amino acids.

The chain carries TRBV29-1 and TRBJ2-1; TRBD2 matches 11 bases. The J segment lost 4 bases and the V segment lost 3 bases, leaving 8 bases of the junction unmatched. This CDR3 spans 16 amino acids. The germline CDR1 and CDR2 sequences are SQVTM and ANQGSEA. The CDR3 protein is CSVDSSGGPIYNEQFF. The CDR3 DNA reads TGCAGCGTTGATTCTAGCGGGGGGCCAATTTACAATGAGCAGTTCTTC.

Only one count was recorded for this clone. This chain connects TRBV18 to TRBJ1-2; 7 bases fit TRBD1. The CDR3 sequence is 15 residues long. The trim removed 3 bases at V and 4 bases at J, leaving 8 bases unmatched. Germline V gene data show CDR1 as KGHSH and CDR2 as LQKENI. CDR3 nucleotide sequence: TGTGCCAGCTCACCTACAGGGGACGGGAGCTATGGCTACACCTTC. Residues: CASSPTGDGSYGYTF.

This chain joins TRBV6-5 and TRBJ2-1; possible D gene TRBD1, 5 bases. The V end lost 3 bases, the J end lost 8 bases, and 11 bases lay between the germline ends. Per germline, CDR1 MNHEY and CDR2 SVGAGI. This CDR3 contains 13 residues. The CDR3 region has the DNA TGTGCCAGCAGTTATTTTACAGGCGATGAGCAGTTCTTC. Its translation: CASSYFTGDEQFF.

The chain combines TRBV7-2 with TRBJ1-3, with D hard to call. CDR1 and CDR2 from the germline V gene are SGHTA and FQGNSA. Trimming left V 4 bases short and J 2 bases short, with 12 bases between. This CDR3 region has 15 residues. The CDR3 DNA sequence: TGTGCCAGCAGCTCACAGAAAAGCCCTGGAAACACCATATATTTT. It yields the protein CASSSQKSPGNTIYF.

This sequence joins TRBV7-8 and TRBJ1-3; the D gene is possibly TRBD1 (5 bases). Germline loops: CDR1 SGHVS, CDR2 FQNEAQ. This CDR3 contains 16 residues. V was pared by 2 bases and J by 3 bases, with 14 bases between. The chain's CDR3 is CASSLPGRVDGNTIYF. The CDR3 coding sequence is TGTGCCAGCAGCTTACCGGGCAGGGTAGATGGAAACACCATATATTTT.

Here the CDR3 reads CASSFNWRGVTDTQYF. CDR3 nucleotides: TGTGCCAGCAGTTTTAATTGGCGGGGGGTCACAGATACGCAGTATTTT. The chain employs TRBV27 and TRBJ2-3, with TRBD2 matching 8 bases. The CDR3 is made up of 16 amino acids. V lost 3 bases to trimming and J lost 2 bases; unmatched junction nucleotides: 7. CDR1 and CDR2 from the germline V gene are MNHEY and SMNVEV (reference sequence).

This clone was counted only a few times. This chain's CDR3 is CASSYTIRLNSPLHF. The CDR3, as DNA: TGTGCCAGCAGTTACACGATCAGACTGAATTCACCCCTCCACTTT. The chain joins TRBV6-5 to TRBJ1-6; D remains unclear. Trimming removed 2 bases at V and 7 bases at J, with 12 bases between. The CDR3 spans 15 residues. Germline lookup yields CDR1 MNHEY and CDR2 SVGAGI.

This rearrangement joins TRBV29-1 to TRBJ1-5, with TRBD1 matching 8 bases. V was clipped by 6 bases and J by 4 bases; unmatched bases: 17. Germline CDR1 SQVTM, CDR2 ANQGSEA. This CDR3 has 17 amino acids. In DNA, the CDR3 is TGCAGCGTGAGCCGACAGGGGACTGGACTCCGGAATCAGCCCCAGCATTTT. As protein: CSVSRQGTGLRNQPQHF. Full variable domain (remainder filled in from reference TRBV29-1 and TRBJ1-5): SAVISQKPSRDICQRGTSLTIQCQVDSQVTMMFWYRQQPGQSLTLIATANQGSEATYESGFVIDKFPISRPNLTFSTLTVSNMSPEDSSIYLCSVSRQGTGLRNQPQHFGDGTRLSIL.

The chain recombines TRBV27 with TRBJ2-1; a possible D gene is TRBD1 (5 bases). Germline CDR1 MNHEY, CDR2 SMNVEV (reference sequence). Trimming shortened V by 6 bases and J by 9 bases, and 15 bases separated the two germline ends. The CDR3 totals 13 residues. This chain's CDR3 is CASSSTGFAEQFF. As DNA, the CDR3 is TGTGCCAGCAGCAGCACAGGATTTGCTGAGCAGTTCTTC.

The chain links TRBV6-1 to TRBJ2-4; the D gene is possibly TRBD2 (6 bases). V dropped 3 bases and J dropped 1 base, with 19 bases sitting between them. Germline CDR1 MNHNS, CDR2 SASEGT. The CDR3 runs 18 residues. CDR3 protein: CASSDLATASGAKNIQYF. The CDR3 bases are TGTGCCAGCAGTGATCTAGCGACCGCGTCTGGGGCCAAAAACATTCAGTACTTC.

The chain combines TRBV7-9 with TRBJ1-4; D remains ambiguous. Germline V gene data show CDR1 as SEHNR and CDR2 as FQNEAQ (reference sequence). V lost 5 bases to trimming and J lost 0 bases, with 13 bases between them. The CDR3 sequence is 16 residues long. The chain's CDR3 is CASSPRRDATNEKLFF. CDR3 nucleotides: TGTGCCAGCAGCCCCCGGAGGGATGCAACTAATGAAAAACTGTTTTTT.

The gene calls are TRBV3-1 (or the pseudogene TRBV3-2) and TRBJ2-1, with 8 bases fitting TRBD2. The CDR3 length is 20 residues. Germline loops: CDR1 LGHDT, CDR2 YNNKEL (reference sequence). The V segment lost 1 base and the J segment 0 bases; nucleotides outside the gene matches: 14. The CDR3 DNA is TGTGCCAGCAGCCAAGGTTCGGGTAGGAGCGGGGGACTCTCCTACAATGAGCAGTTCTTC. As protein: CASSQGSGRSGGLSYNEQFF.

This rearrangement joins TRBV20-1 to TRBJ1-5, with 7 bases lining up with TRBD1. The CDR3 contains 16 residues. Germline V gene data show CDR1 as DFQATT and CDR2 as SNEGSKA (reference sequence). The V and J ends lost 6 bases and 0 bases, in that order; junction bases with no gene match: 11. The CDR3 DNA follows: TGCAGTGCAAGTACAGGGGACGGGTTTAGCAATCAGCCCCAGCATTTT. Its translation is CSASTGDGFSNQPQHF.

This clone came up a few times. The chain links TRBV27 to TRBJ1-3; D ambiguous. This CDR3 spans 15 amino acids. Germline assignment: CDR1 MNHEY and CDR2 SMNVEV (reference sequence). With 4 bases removed from V and 1 base from J, the gap between germline ends came to 11 bases. This CDR3 is CASSSKDSSGNTIYF. The DNA for the CDR3 is TGTGCCAGCAGTTCCAAAGACTCTTCTGGAAACACCATATATTTT.

The chain has TRBV19 and TRBJ2-1; no clear D gene. V gave up 5 bases and J gave up 0 bases, with 14 bases separating them. Germline V gene data show CDR1 as LNHDA and CDR2 as SQIVND (reference sequence). The CDR3 contains 16 residues. Here the CDR3 reads CASSASTGSSYNEQFF. For the CDR3, the DNA is TGTGCCAGTAGTGCCTCCACTGGTAGCTCCTACAATGAGCAGTTCTTC. Full variable domain (missing parts from reference TRBV19 and TRBJ2-1): DGGITQSPKYLFRKEGQNVTLSCEQNLNHDAMYWYRQDPGQGLRLIYYSQIVNDFQKGDIAEGYSVSREKKESFPLTVTSAQKNPTAFYLCASSASTGSSYNEQFFGPGTRLTVL.

The rearrangement joins TRBV11-3 to TRBJ2-1; 8 bases match TRBD1. CDR1 SGHNT and CDR2 YENEEA come from the germline V gene. V trimming: 5 bases; J trimming: 8 bases; junction bases outside the gene matches: 11. This CDR3 spans 15 amino acids. The CDR3 is CASSREDRAGHEQFF. CDR3 nucleotide sequence: TGTGCCAGCAGCCGCGAGGACAGGGCGGGCCATGAGCAGTTCTTC.

V usage is TRBV9 and J usage is TRBJ2-7, with TRBD1 as a possible D gene (7 bases). Per germline, CDR1 SGDLS and CDR2 YYNGEE. This CDR3 comprises 15 residues. Trimming cost V 0 bases and J 2 bases, with 12 bases left between them. DNA of the CDR3: TGTGCCAGCAGCGTAGGGTCAGGGGGGACCTACGAGCAGTACTTC. Its translation is CASSVGSGGTYEQYF.

This chain joins TRBV6-2 or TRBV6-3 and TRBJ2-1, with 10 bases fitting TRBD1. Germline assignment: CDR1 MNHEY and CDR2 SVGEGT. The CDR3 spans 21 residues. Losses at the gene ends were 0 bases for V and 3 bases for J; bases not matched to a gene: 17. DNA for the CDR3: TGTGCCAGCAGTTACTCAGCAACGTACTCCCCGGGACAGGGGTTCTACAATGAGCAGTTCTTC. Protein sequence: CASSYSATYSPGQGFYNEQFF.

The rearrangement links TRBV11-3 to TRBJ2-3, with TRBD2 identical over 7 bases. Looked up from germline, CDR1 is SGHNT and CDR2 is YENEEA. V was pared by 1 base and J by 8 bases, with 9 bases of the junction left unmatched. This CDR3 has 15 amino acids. In nucleotides, the CDR3 is TGTGCCAGCAGCTTAGTGGGGGGGACGAGCGGTACGCAGTATTTT. Translating it yields CASSLVGGTSGTQYF.

The chain combines TRBV7-2 with TRBJ2-7, with 11 bases fitting TRBD2. Looked up from germline, CDR1 is SGHTA and CDR2 is FQGNSA. V dropped 5 bases and J dropped 6; count of bases not matched to a gene: 6. The length of the CDR3 is 14 residues. The CDR3 region is CASSKLAGGLEQYF. The DNA of the CDR3 is TGTGCCAGCAGCAAATTAGCGGGGGGGCTCGAGCAGTACTTC.

This rearrangement joins TRBV7-2 to TRBJ2-2; 7 bases match TRBD2. The germline V gene has CDR1 SGHTA and CDR2 FQGNSA. The CDR3 spans 16 residues. V was pared by 1 base and J by 1 base, with 3 bases of the junction left unmatched. The CDR3: CASSLGLAVNTGELFF. The CDR3 DNA follows: TGTGCCAGCAGCTTAGGGCTAGCGGTGAACACCGGGGAGCTGTTTTTT.

The genes are TRBV5-6 and TRBJ2-7, with D possibly TRBD1 on 5 matching bases. CDR3 size: 15 residues. The germline V gene encodes CDR1 SGHDT and CDR2 YYEEEE. Between the trimmed V and J ends, which lost 3 bases and 6 bases, there was a span of 19 bases. CDR3 protein: CASSWGPRKGGEQYF. The CDR3 bases are TGTGCCAGCAGCTGGGGCCCACGAAAGGGCGGCGAGCAGTACTTC.

This clone was seen a single time. CDR3 amino acids: CASSTSRVYEQYF. CDR3 nucleotides: TGTGCCAGCAGCACAAGCAGGGTCTACGAGCAGTACTTC. This chain connects TRBV11-2 to TRBJ2-7, with a possible D match to TRBD1 (5 bases). CDR1 and CDR2 (germline): SGHAT, FQNNGV. The CDR3 contains 13 residues. V lost 5 bases to trimming and J lost 3 bases, with 11 bases between them.

The chain employs TRBV10-3 and TRBJ2-1, with D uncertain. CDR3 size: 12 residues. Germline V gives CDR1 ENHRY, CDR2 SYGVKD. The germline V and J ends were trimmed by 5 bases and 8 bases, with 10 bases remaining between them. CDR3 DNA: TGTGCCATCAGTCATAAGCTCGATGAGCAGTTCTTC. Translated: CAISHKLDEQFF.